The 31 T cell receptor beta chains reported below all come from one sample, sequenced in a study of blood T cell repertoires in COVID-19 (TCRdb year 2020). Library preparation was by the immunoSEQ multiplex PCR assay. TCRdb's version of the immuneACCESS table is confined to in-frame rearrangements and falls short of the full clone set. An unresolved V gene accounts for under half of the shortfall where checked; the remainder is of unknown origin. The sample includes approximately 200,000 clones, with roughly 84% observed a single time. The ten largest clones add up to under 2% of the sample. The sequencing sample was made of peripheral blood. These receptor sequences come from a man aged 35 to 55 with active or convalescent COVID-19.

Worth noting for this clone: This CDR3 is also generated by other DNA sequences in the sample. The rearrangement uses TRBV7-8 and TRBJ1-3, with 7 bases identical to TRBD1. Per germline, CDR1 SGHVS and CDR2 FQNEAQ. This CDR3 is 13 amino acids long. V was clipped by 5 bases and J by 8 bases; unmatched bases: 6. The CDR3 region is CASSPNRGDTIYF. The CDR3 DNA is TGTGCCAGCAGCCCCAACAGGGGTGACACCATATATTTT.

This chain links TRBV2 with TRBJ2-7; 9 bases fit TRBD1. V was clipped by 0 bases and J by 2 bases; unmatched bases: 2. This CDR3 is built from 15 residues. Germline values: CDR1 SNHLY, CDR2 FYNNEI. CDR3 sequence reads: CASSEAWTGAYEQYF. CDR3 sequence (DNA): TGTGCCAGCAGTGAAGCTTGGACAGGGGCCTACGAGCAGTACTTC.

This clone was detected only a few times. CDR3 amino acids: CASSTDSPRDEQFF. CDR3 sequence (DNA): TGCGCCAGCAGCACAGACAGCCCTAGGGATGAGCAGTTCTTC. This chain joins TRBV5-1 and TRBJ2-1; D is possibly TRBD1 (5 bases). Trimming stripped 4 bases from V and 8 bases from J, with 16 bases between. CDR1 is SGHRS, CDR2 YFSETQ, per germline. CDR3 length equals 14 residues.

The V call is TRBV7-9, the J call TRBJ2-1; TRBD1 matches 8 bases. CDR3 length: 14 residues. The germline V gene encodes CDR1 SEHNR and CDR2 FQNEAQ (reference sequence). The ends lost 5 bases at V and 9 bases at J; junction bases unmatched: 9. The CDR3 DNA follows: TGTGCCAGCAGCGATCAAACAGGGGGGCTTGAGCAGTTCTTC. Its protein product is CASSDQTGGLEQFF.

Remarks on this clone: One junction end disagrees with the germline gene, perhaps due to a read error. CDR3 region: CASSLSGGTKETQYF. CDR3 nucleotide sequence: TGTGCTAGCAGCTTATCCGGGGGGACGAAGGAGACCCAGTACTTC. This chain uses TRBV7-7 with TRBJ2-5, with 7 bases lining up with TRBD2. CDR1 and CDR2 from the germline V gene are SSHAT and FNYEAQ (reference sequence). The CDR3 spans 15 residues.

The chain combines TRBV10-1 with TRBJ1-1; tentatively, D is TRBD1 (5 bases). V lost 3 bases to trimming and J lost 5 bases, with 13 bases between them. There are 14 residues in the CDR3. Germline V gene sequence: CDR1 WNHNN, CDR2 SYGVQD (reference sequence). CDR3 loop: CASSEGQGYTEAFF. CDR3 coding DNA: TGCGCCAGCAGTGAAGGGCAGGGATATACTGAAGCTTTCTTT.

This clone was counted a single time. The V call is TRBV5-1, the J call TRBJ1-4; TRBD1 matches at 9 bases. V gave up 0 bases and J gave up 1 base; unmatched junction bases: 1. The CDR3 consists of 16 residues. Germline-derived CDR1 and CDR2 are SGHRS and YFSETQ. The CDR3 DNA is TGCGCCAGCAGCTTGGGACAGGGGGAAACTAATGAAAAACTGTTTTTT. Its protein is CASSLGQGETNEKLFF. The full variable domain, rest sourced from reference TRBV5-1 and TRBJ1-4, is KAGVTQTPRYLIKTRGQQVTLSCSPISGHRSVSWYQQTPGQGLQFLFEYFSETQRNKGNFPGRFSGRQFSNSRSEMNVSTLELGDSALYLCASSLGQGETNEKLFFGSGTQLSVL.

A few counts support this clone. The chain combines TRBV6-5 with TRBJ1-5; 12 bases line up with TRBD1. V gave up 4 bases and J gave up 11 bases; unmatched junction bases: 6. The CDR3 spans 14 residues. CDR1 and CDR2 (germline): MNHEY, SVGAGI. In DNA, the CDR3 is TGTGCCAGCAGTTTCACGGGACAGGGGGCGGCCCAGCATTTT. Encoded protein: CASSFTGQGAAQHF.

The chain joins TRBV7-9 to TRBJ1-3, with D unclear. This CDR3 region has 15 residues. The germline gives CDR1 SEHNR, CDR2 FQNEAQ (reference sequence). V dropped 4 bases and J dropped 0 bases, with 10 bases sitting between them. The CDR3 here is CASSYPVISGNTIYF. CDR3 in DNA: TGTGCCAGCAGCTATCCGGTGATCTCTGGAAACACCATATATTTT. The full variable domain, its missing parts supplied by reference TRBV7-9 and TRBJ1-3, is DTGVSQNPRHKITKRGQNVTFRCDPISEHNRLYWYRQTLGQGPEFLTYFQNEAQLEKSRLLSDRFSAERPKGSFSTLEIQRTEQGDSAMYLCASSYPVISGNTIYFGEGSWLTVV.

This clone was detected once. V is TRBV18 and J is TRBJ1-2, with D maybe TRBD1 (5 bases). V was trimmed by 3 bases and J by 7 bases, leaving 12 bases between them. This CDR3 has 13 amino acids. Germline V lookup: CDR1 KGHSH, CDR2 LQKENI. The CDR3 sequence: CASSPVERGGYTF. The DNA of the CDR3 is TGTGCCAGCTCACCTGTTGAAAGGGGTGGCTACACCTTC.

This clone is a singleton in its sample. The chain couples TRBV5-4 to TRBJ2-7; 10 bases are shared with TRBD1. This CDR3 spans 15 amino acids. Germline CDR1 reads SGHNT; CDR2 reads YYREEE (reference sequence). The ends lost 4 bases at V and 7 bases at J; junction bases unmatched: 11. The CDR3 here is CASSTPGTGAREQYF. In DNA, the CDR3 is TGTGCCAGCAGCACCCCCGGGACAGGGGCGCGAGAGCAGTACTTC.

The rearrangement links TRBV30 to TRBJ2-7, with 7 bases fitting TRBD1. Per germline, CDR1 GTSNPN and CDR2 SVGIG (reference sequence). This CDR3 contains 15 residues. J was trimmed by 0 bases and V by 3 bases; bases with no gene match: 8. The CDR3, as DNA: TGTGCCTGGAGGCGCAGGGGGAAGGCCTCCTACGAGCAGTACTTC. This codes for CAWRRRGKASYEQYF. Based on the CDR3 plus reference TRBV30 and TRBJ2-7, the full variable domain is SQTIHQWPATLVQPVGSPLSLECTVEGTSNPNLYWYRQAAGRGLQLLFYSVGIGQISSEVPQNLSASRPQDRQFILSSKKLLLSDSGFYLCAWRRRGKASYEQYFGPGTRLTVT.

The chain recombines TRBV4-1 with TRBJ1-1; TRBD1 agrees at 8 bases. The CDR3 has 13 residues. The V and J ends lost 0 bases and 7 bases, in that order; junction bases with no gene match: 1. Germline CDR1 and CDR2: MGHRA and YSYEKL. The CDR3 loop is CASSQDGQGEAFF. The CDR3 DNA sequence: TGCGCCAGCAGCCAAGATGGACAGGGTGAAGCTTTCTTT.

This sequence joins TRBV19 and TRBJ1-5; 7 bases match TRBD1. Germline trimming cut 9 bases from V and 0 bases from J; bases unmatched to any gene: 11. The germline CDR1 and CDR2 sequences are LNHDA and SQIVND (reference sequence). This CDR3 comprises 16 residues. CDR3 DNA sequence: TGTGCCAGCAACCTCCCCGGGACAGCTAGCAATCAGCCCCAGCATTTT. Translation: CASNLPGTASNQPQHF.

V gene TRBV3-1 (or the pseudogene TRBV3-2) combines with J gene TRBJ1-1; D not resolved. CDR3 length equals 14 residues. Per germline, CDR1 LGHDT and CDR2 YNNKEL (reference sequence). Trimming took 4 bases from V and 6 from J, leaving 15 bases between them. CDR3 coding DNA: TGTGCCAGCAGCCCCCCGATGAGGAGGGCTGAAGCTTTCTTT. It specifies CASSPPMRRAEAFF.

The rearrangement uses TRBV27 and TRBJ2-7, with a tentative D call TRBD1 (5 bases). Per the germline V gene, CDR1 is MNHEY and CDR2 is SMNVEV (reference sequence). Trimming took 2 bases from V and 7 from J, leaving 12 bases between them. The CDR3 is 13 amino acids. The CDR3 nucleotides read TGTGCCAGCAGTTTAGACAGTTTGAGTGAGCAGTACTTC. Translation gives CASSLDSLSEQYF.

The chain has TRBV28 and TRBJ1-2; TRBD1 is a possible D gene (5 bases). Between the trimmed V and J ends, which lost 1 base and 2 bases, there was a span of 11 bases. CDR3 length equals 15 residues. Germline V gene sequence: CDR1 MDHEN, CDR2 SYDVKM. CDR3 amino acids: CASSLYQGVNYGYTF. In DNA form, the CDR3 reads TGTGCCAGCAGTTTATATCAGGGCGTAAACTATGGCTACACCTTC.

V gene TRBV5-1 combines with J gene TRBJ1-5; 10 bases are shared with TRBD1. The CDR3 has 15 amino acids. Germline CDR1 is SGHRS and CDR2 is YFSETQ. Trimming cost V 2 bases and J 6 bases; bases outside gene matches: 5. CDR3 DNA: TGCGCCAGCAGCTTCGGGACAGGGGAAGGTCAGCCCCAGCATTTT. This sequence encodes CASSFGTGEGQPQHF.

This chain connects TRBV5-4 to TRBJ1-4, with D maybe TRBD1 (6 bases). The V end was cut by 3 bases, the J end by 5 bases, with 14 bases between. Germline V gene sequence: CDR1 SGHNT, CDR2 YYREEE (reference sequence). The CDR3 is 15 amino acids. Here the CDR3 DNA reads TGTGCCAGCAGCTCGCATGGACAGTCGAATGAAAAACTGTTTTTT. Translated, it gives CASSSHGQSNEKLFF.

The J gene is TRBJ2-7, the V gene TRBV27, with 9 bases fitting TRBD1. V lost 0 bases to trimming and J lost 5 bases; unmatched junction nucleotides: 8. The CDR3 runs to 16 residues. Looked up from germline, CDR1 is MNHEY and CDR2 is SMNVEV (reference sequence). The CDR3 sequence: CASSLSAGTGKHEQYF. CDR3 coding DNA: TGTGCCAGCAGTTTATCGGCCGGGACAGGGAAACACGAGCAGTACTTC.

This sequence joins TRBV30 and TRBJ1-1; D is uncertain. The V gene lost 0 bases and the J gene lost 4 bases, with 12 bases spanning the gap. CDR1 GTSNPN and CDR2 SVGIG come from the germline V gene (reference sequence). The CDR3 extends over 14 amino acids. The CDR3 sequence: CAWSVDGWATEAFF. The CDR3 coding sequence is TGTGCCTGGAGTGTAGATGGGTGGGCCACTGAAGCTTTCTTT.

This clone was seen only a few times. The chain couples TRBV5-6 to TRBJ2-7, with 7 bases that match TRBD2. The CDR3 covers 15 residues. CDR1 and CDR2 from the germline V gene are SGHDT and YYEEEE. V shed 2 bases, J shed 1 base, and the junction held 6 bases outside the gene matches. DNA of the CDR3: TGTGCCAGCAGCTTAGGACTAGGCGGGTCCTACGAGCAGTACTTC. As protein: CASSLGLGGSYEQYF.

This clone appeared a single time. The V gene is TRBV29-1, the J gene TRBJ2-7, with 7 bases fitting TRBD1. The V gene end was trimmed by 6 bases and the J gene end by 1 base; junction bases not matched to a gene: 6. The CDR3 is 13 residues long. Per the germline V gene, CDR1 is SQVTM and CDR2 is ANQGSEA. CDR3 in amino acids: CSVRSTGSYEQYF. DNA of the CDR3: TGCAGCGTCCGTTCGACAGGGTCCTACGAGCAGTACTTC.

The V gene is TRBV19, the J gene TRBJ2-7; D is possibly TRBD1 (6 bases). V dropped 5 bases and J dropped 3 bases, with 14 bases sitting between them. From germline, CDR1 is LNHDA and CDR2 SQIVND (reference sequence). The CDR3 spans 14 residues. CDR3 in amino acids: CASSPGVADYEQYF. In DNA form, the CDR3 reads TGTGCCAGTAGTCCAGGGGTCGCGGACTACGAGCAGTACTTC.

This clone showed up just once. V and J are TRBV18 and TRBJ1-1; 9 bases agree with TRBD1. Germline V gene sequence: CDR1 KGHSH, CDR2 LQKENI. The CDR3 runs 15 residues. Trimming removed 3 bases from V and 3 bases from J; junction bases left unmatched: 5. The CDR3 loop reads CASSPLQGADTEAFF. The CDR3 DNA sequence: TGTGCCAGCTCACCCCTACAGGGGGCAGACACTGAAGCTTTCTTT.

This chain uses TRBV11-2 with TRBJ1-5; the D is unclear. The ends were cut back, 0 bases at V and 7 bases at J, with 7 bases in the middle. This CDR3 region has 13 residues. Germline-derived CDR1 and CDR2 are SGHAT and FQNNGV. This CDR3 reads CASSLDQRQPQHF. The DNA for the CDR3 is TGTGCCAGCAGCTTAGATCAGCGGCAGCCCCAGCATTTT.

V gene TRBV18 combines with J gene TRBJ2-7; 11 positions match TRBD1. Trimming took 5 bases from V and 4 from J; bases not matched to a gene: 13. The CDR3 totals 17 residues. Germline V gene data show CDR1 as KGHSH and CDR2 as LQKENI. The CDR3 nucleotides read TGTGCCAGCTCAACCAATGCCGGGACAGGGGGTGGATACGAGCAGTACTTC. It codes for CASSTNAGTGGGYEQYF.

The CDR3 DNA is TGTGCCAGCAGTTTATTGGGGACAGGGGCCTTTGGAGCTGAAAAACTGTTTTTT. Encoded protein: CASSLLGTGAFGAEKLFF. J is TRBJ1-4 and V is TRBV27; TRBD1 matches 10 bases. CDR3 length: 18 residues. Germline loops: CDR1 MNHEY, CDR2 SMNVEV (reference sequence). The J segment lost 7 bases and the V segment lost 1 base, leaving 12 bases of the junction unmatched.

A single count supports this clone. The CDR3 DNA sequence: TGTGCCAGTCGGATGGGACTAGCGGGAGATACGCAGTATTTT. Protein product: CASRMGLAGDTQYF. The chain uses TRBV3-1 (or the pseudogene TRBV3-2) and TRBJ2-3, with 12 nucleotides matching TRBD2. J was trimmed by 5 bases and V by 9 bases; bases with no gene match: 6. The germline gives CDR1 LGHDT, CDR2 YNNKEL (reference sequence). The CDR3 totals 14 residues.

Here the CDR3 DNA reads TGCGCCAGCAGCTCCAACAGGGGACCCACCACGCAGTATTTT. It specifies CASSSNRGPTTQYF. J is TRBJ2-3 and V is TRBV5-1; the match to TRBD1 covers 7 bases. Germline lookup yields CDR1 SGHRS and CDR2 YFSETQ. V shed 3 bases, J shed 9 bases, and the junction held 10 bases outside the gene matches. CDR3 length equals 14 residues.

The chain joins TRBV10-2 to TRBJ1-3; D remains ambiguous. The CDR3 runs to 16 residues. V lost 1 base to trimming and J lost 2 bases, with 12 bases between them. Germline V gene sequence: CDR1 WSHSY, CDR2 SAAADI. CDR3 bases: TGCGCCAGCAGTGAGTTTTGGAGGGAGGCTGGAAACACCATATATTTT. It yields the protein CASSEFWREAGNTIYF.